This TCR beta chain appears in the sequencing data of a study of molecular identifiers for immune sequencing clone quantification. About the study: In replicates, the authors split RNA from around 20,000 or 100,000 naive CD8 cells five ways and sequenced four.

Study outcomes and limitations: Whereas naive cells kept under 1% of molecules in clones above 20 RNA copies, such clones held over 98% in effectors.

This clonotype showed up just a few times. Antigen: not known. Using its own MiXCR run on the PCR reads, TCRdb lists one record per CDR3 protein. The sample carries 65,000 to 70,000 distinct CDR3 sequences, about a sixth recorded once. Naive CD8 T cells were sorted, and the gate applied was CD8+CD4-CCR7+CD45RA+. Sample: naive CD8+ T cells from blood, with Jurkat cell RNA spiked in. Stated subset: FACS-sorted CD8+CD4-CCR7+CD45RA+ naive T cells. This sequence originates from a human donor in good health. Some libraries in this study had Jurkat cell RNA spiked in.

CDR3 nucleotide sequence: TGCAGCGCCCGACAGGACTATGGCTACACCTTC. This encodes CSARQDYGYTF. The chain has TRBV29-1 and TRBJ1-2, with D tentatively TRBD1 (6 bases). The CDR3 contains 11 residues. The V gene's germline CDR1 is SQVTM and CDR2 ANQGSEA. Trimming cost V 7 bases and J 3 bases, with 9 bases left between them.